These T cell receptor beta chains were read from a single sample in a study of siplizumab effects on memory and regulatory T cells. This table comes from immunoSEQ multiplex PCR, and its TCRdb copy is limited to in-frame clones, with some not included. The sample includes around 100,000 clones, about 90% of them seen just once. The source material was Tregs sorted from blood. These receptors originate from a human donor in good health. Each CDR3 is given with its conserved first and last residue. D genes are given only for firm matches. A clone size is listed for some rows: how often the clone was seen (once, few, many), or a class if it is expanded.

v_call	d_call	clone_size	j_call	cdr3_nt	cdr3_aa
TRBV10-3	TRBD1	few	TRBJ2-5	TGTGCCACGTCGACAGGGGTACAAGAGACCCAGTACTTC	CATSTGVQETQYF
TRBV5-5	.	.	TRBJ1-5	TGTGCCAGCAGCTTGGGTCCGGTAAATCTATCGCCCCAGCATTTT	CASSLGPVNLSPQHF
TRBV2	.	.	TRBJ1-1	TGTGCCAGCAGTGATTCGGTATTAGCTTTCTTT	CASSDSVLAFF
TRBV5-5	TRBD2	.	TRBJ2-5	TGTGCCAGCAGCCCCTTAGCGGGAGGGAGCGAGACCCAGTACTTC	CASSPLAGGSETQYF
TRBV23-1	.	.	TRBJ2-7	TGCGCCGGGGTTGACAGGAGCTACGAGCAGTACTTC	CAGVDRSYEQYF
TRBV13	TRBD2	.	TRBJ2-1	TGTGCCAGCAGCTCACCCGGACTAGCGGGGCCGGATGAGCAGTTCTTC	CASSSPGLAGPDEQFF
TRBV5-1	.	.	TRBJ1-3	TGCGCCAGCAGCTCCCAAAAGGTGGGGTCTGGAAACACCATATATTTT	CASSSQKVGSGNTIYF
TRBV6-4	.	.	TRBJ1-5	TGTGCCAGCACTTATGACCCCCTTTGTCAGCCCCAGCATTTT	CASTYDPLCQPQHF
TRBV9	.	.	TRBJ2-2	TGTGCCAGCAGCGTAGGAAATCGGCCGGCCGGGGAGCTGTTTTTT	CASSVGNRPAGELFF
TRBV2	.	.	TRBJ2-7	TGTGCCAGCGTGAAGAGTAGCGGTCGTAGCTCCTACGAGCAGTACTTC	CASVKSSGRSSYEQYF
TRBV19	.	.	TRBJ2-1	TGTGCCAGTAGGGGGCTGGAATCCAATGAGCAGTTCTTC	CASRGLESNEQFF
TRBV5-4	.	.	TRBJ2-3	TGTGCCAGCAGCCCAACCGGGACTAGCACAGATACGCAGTATTTT	CASSPTGTSTDTQYF
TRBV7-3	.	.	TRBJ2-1	TGTGCCAGCAGCTCCGGACCCGGGGGTGAGCAGTTCTTC	CASSSGPGGEQFF
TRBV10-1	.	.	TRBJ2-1	TGCGCCAGCAGTGAAACCGGGACCGGCGTTAATGAGCAGTTCTTC	CASSETGTGVNEQFF
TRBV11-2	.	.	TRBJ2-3	TGTGCCAGCAGCCCACTTTTGGCCGGGCTAGATACGCAGTATTTT	CASSPLLAGLDTQYF
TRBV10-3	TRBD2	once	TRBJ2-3	TGTGCCATCAGTGAGAGCGGGGGGATCGCAGATACGCAGTATTTT	CAISESGGIADTQYF
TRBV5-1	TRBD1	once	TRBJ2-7	TGCGCCAGCAGCTTGGTACAGGGGAAGTCCTACGAGCAGTACTTC	CASSLVQGKSYEQYF
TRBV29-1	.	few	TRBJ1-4	TGCAGCGTTGAAGCAACTAATGAAAAACTGTTTTTT	CSVEATNEKLFF
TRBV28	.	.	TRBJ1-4	TGTGCCAGCAGTTTACGCCTGAATGAAAAACTGTTTTTT	CASSLRLNEKLFF
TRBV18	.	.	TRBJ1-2	TGTGCCAGCTCACCAGATCGGCAGGGGCTTGATGGCTACACCTTC	CASSPDRQGLDGYTF
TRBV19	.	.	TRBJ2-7	TGTGCCAGTAGTATGAGCGGGACAGGAGCCTACGAGCAGTACTTC	CASSMSGTGAYEQYF
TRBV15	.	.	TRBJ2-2	TGTGCCACCAGCAGAGATATGGGGGCCGGGGAGCTGTTTTTT	CATSRDMGAGELFF
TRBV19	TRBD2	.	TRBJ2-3	TGTGCCAGTAGACGGACTAGCGGGAGGTCATATACGCAGTATTTT	CASRRTSGRSYTQYF
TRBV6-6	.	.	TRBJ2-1	TGTGCCAGCAGTTACTCACCCTACAATGAGCAGTTCTTC	CASSYSPYNEQFF
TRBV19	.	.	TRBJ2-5	TGTGCCAGTAGTATAGGGCGACCGAACCGCCAAGAGACCCAGTACTTC	CASSIGRPNRQETQYF
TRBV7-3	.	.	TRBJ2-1	TGTGCCAGCAGCGCAAGGACGGGTGAAAGCTACAATGAGCAGTTCTTC	CASSARTGESYNEQFF
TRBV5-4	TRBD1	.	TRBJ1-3	TGTGCCAGCAGCTTGGATCAGGGGGCGCTGGGAAACACCATATATTTT	CASSLDQGALGNTIYF
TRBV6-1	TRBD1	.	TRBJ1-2	TGTGCCAGCAGTGAATCCGGGACAGGGCCCTATGGCTACACCTTC	CASSESGTGPYGYTF
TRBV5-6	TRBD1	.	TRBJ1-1	TGTGCCAGCAGCCCCGGGACAGGGATGGGCACTGAAGCTTTCTTT	CASSPGTGMGTEAFF
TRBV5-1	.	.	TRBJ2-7	TGCGCCAGCAGCTTGGAAGGGACACTTTTATTCTACGAGCAGTACTTC	CASSLEGTLLFYEQYF
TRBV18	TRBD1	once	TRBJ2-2	TGTGCCAGCTCACCACCGTCCAGGGGGCCACTAAGTTTAAACACCGGGGAGCTGTTTTTT	CASSPPSRGPLSLNTGELFF
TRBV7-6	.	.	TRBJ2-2	TGTGCCAGCAGCGTACAGGAGGGAACCGGGGAGCTGTTTTTT	CASSVQEGTGELFF
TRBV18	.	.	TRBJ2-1	TGTGCCAGCTCACCAACAAGGAATGAGCAGTTCTTC	CASSPTRNEQFF
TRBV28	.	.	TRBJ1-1	TGTGCCAGCAGTTTATGGGGGACAACCACTTACCCGAACACTGAAGCTTTCTTT	CASSLWGTTTYPNTEAFF
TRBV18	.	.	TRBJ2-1	TGTGCCAGCTCACCATGGGGTGACCGCAATGAGCAGTTCTTC	CASSPWGDRNEQFF
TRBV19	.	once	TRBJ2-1	TGTGCCAGTAGCAAAAACATCAACAATGAGCAGTTCTTC	CASSKNINNEQFF
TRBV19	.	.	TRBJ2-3	TGTGCCAGTAGTAATTCTATGGGGCAGTATTTT	CASSNSMGQYF
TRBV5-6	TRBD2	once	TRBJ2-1	TGTGCCAGCAGCGCCCGACTAGCGGAGACCTACAATGAGCAGTTCTTC	CASSARLAETYNEQFF
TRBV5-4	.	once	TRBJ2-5	TGTGCCAGCAGCTTGGCTGTGGGTGAAGAGACCCAGTACTTC	CASSLAVGEETQYF
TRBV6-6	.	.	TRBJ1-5	TGTGCCAGCAGTTACTCGATAGGCCTAGGTCAGCCCCAGCATTTT	CASSYSIGLGQPQHF
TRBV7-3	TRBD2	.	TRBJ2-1	TGTGCCAGCAGCTTGACTAGCGGGACGAGCTCCTACAATGAGCAGTTCTTC	CASSLTSGTSSYNEQFF
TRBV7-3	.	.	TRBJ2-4	TGTGCCAGCAGCTTAATGGGAGGGCAGGGGAACATTCAGTACTTC	CASSLMGGQGNIQYF
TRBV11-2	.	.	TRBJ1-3	TGTGCCAGCAGCCCCCGGTCCGGCTCTGGAAACACCATATATTTT	CASSPRSGSGNTIYF
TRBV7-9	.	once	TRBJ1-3	TGTGCCAGCAGCCCCGCCCGGACAGTTGGAAACACCATATATTTT	CASSPARTVGNTIYF
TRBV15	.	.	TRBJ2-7	TGTGCCACCAGCAGAGATCTTGCCCCACCCACATCCGAGCAGTACTTC	CATSRDLAPPTSEQYF
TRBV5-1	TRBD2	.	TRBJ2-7	TGCGCCAGCAGCGCGAGGACTAGCGGGTCCTACGAGCAGTACTTC	CASSARTSGSYEQYF
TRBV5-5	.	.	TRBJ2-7	TGTGCCAGCAGCTTGGGAGTCACGGTCTTCTACGAGCAGTACTTC	CASSLGVTVFYEQYF
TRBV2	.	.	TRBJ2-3	TGTGCCAGCTCTTCGGAGGCCACCGGTACGCAGTATTTT	CASSSEATGTQYF
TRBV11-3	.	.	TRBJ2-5	TGTGCCAGCAGCTTAGGCAGGGGTCGAGGGGAGACCCAGTACTTC	CASSLGRGRGETQYF
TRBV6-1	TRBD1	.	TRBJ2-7	TGTGCCAGCGATCAAGACAGGGATTACTACGAGCAGTACTTC	CASDQDRDYYEQYF
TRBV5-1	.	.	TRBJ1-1	TGCGCCAGCAGCTTAAATGTCGACACTGAAGCTTTCTTT	CASSLNVDTEAFF
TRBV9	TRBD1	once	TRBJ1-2	TGTGCCAGCAGCTCGCGCCCGTTACGACCAGGGGGTGATGGCTACACCTTC	CASSSRPLRPGGDGYTF
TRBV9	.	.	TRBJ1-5	TGTGCCAGCAGCGGGTCCAGGGAGGGTCAGCCCCAGCATTTT	CASSGSREGQPQHF
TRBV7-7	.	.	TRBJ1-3	TGTGCTAGCAGCTCGGCGCCTGGAAACACCATATATTTT	CASSSAPGNTIYF
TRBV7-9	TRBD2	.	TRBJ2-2	TGTGCCAGCAGCCGTCAGTGGGAGGGGACCGGGGAGCTGTTTTTT	CASSRQWEGTGELFF
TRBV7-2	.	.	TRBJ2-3	TGTGCCAGCAGCTTAGCCCGACCAAGCACAGATACGCAGTATTTT	CASSLARPSTDTQYF